Each of the 7 T cell receptor beta chains below was sequenced from the same sample in a study of beta chain features in type 1 diabetes. Since all of the isolated RNA was reverse transcribed, expressed TCRB transcripts were what got sequenced. Some clones are missing from TCRdb's copy, which holds only in-frame ones; the method was immunoSEQ multiplex PCR. The table has more than 150,000 clones, roughly an eighth seen once; the top ten hold 0.62%. Sequences were obtained from central memory CD4+ T cells from blood. These receptors originate from a woman in her late teens or twenties in good health.

The CDR3 is CASSSVMNTEAFF. The CDR3 DNA follows: TGTGCCAGCAGCTCTGTAATGAACACTGAAGCTTTCTTT. The chain carries TRBV28 and TRBJ1-1; D gene unclear. V lost 6 bases and J lost 0, with 8 bases in between. In germline, CDR1 is MDHEN, CDR2 SYDVKM. This CDR3 is built from 13 residues.

The chain links TRBV30 to TRBJ2-3; TRBD2 aligns across 8 bases. Germline V gene lookup returns CDR1 GTSNPN and CDR2 SVGIG (reference sequence). V trimming: 3 bases; J trimming: 1 base; junction bases outside the gene matches: 3. The CDR3 consists of 14 residues. The CDR3 region has the DNA TGTGCCTGGAGGCCAGCGGGAGGCACAGATACGCAGTATTTT. Encoded protein: CAWRPAGGTDTQYF.

This clone was seen more than once but under ten times. This sequence joins TRBV28 and TRBJ2-1; 14 nucleotides agree with TRBD2. This CDR3 comprises 16 residues. With 5 bases clipped from V and 7 bases from J, the junction kept 7 bases outside the gene matches. CDR1 is MDHEN, CDR2 SYDVKM, per germline. The CDR3 sequence: CASSRLGTSGRNEQFF. CDR3 DNA sequence: TGTGCCAGCAGTCGCCTTGGGACTAGCGGGAGAAATGAGCAGTTCTTC.

The chain is built from TRBV28 and TRBJ2-7; D is possibly TRBD1 (6 bases). From germline, CDR1 is MDHEN and CDR2 SYDVKM. Trimming took 4 bases from V and 11 from J, leaving 12 bases between them. This CDR3 spans 11 amino acids. This CDR3 reads CASSYREREYF. CDR3 coding DNA: TGTGCCAGCAGTTACAGGGAGAGGGAGTACTTC.

This clone showed up just a few times. This sequence joins TRBV5-4 and TRBJ2-6; D perhaps matches TRBD2 (6 bases). Trimming took 4 bases from V and 3 from J, leaving 17 bases between them. CDR3 size: 17 residues. The germline gives CDR1 SGHNT, CDR2 YYREEE (reference sequence). DNA for the CDR3: TGTGCCAGCAGCCAAGCACACCTAGCGAATGGGGCCAACGTCCTGACTTTC. Protein product: CASSQAHLANGANVLTF. Full variable domain (missing parts from reference TRBV5-4 and TRBJ2-6): ETGVTQSPTHLIKTRGQQVTLRCSSQSGHNTVSWYQQALGQGPQFIFQYYREEENGRGNFPPRFSGLQFPNYSSELNVNALELDDSALYLCASSQAHLANGANVLTFGAGSRLTVL.

This clone was counted only a few times. This rearrangement joins TRBV6-5 to TRBJ1-3; no reliable D call. The V gene's germline CDR1 is MNHEY and CDR2 SVGAGI. The CDR3 runs 13 residues. The germline V and J ends were trimmed by 6 bases and 4 bases, with 10 bases remaining between them. This CDR3 is CASRQTRGNTIYF. The CDR3 DNA sequence: TGTGCCAGCAGGCAGACACGGGGAAACACCATATATTTT.

This clone was picked up a small number of times. Written as DNA, the CDR3 is TGTGCCAGCAGCCGGGACTTCACAGATACGCAGTATTTT. Translated: CASSRDFTDTQYF. The chain combines TRBV2 with TRBJ2-3; perhaps TRBD2 as D (6 bases). V lost 6 bases to trimming and J lost 2 bases, with 9 bases between them. CDR3 length equals 13 residues. Looked up from germline, CDR1 is SNHLY and CDR2 is FYNNEI.